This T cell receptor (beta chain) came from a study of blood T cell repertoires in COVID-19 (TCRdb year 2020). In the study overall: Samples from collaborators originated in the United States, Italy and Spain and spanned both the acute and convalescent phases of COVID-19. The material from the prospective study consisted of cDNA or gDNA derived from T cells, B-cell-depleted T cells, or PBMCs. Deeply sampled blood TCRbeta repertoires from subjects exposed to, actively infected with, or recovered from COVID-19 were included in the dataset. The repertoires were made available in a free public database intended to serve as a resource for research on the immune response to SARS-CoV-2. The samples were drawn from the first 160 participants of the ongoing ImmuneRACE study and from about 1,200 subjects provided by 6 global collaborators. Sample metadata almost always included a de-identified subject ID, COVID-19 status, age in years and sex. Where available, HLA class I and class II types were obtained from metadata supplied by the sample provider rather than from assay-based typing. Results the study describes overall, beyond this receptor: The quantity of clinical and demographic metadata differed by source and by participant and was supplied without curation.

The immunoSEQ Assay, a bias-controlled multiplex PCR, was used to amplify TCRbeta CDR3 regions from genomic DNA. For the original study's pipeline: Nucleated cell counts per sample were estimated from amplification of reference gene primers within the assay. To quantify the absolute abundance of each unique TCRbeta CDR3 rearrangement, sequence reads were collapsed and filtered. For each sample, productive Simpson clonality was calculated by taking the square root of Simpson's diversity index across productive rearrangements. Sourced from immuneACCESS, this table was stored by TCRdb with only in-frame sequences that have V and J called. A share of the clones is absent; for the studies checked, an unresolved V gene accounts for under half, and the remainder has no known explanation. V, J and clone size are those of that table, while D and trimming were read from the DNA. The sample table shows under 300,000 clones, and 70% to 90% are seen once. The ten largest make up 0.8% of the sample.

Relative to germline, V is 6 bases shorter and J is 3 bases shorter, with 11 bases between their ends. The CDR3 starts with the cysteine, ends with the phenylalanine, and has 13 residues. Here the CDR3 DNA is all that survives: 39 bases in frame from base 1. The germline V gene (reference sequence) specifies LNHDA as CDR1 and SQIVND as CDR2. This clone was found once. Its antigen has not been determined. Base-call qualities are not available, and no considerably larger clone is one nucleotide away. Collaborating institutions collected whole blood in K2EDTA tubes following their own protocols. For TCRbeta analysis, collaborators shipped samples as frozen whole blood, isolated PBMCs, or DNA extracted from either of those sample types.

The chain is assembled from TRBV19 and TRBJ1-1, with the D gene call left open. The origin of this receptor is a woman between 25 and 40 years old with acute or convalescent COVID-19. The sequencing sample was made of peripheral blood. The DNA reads TGTGCCAGTAGCGCCTCCGGGTACACTGAAGCTTTCTTT. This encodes CASSASGYTEAFF. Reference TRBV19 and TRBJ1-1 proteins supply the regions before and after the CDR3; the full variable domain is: DGGITQSPKYLFRKEGQNVTLSCEQNLNHDAMYWYRQDPGQGLRLIYYSQIVNDFQKGDIAEGYSVSREKKESFPLTVTSAQKNPTAFYLCASSASGYTEAFFGQGTRLTVV.